Below are 24 T cell receptor beta chains sequenced from a single sample in a study of blood T cells in healthy people across ages. Next came a second PCR, run for about 7 to 12 cycles, which used a sample-barcoded 5' primer along with a J-beta primer mix. One entry per CDR3 protein results from TCRdb running MiXCR on the 5' RACE reads. Of about a million distinct CDR3 sequences in the sample, 35% to 40% were seen once. The specimen sequenced was blood. Every receptor here comes from a man younger than 30 in good health.

The table lists this clonotype with a few counts. The chain employs TRBV2 and TRBJ2-3, with D possibly being TRBD1 (6 bases). Germline V gene data show CDR1 as SNHLY and CDR2 as FYNNEI. Deletions cut 3 bases from V and 0 bases from J, with 10 bases between. CDR3 length equals 15 residues. The CDR3 spells CASSEGAGSTDTQYF. CDR3 sequence (DNA): TGTGCCAGCAGTGAGGGGGCAGGGAGCACAGATACGCAGTATTTT.

This chain links TRBV4-3 with TRBJ2-2; D perhaps matches TRBD1 (6 bases). The germline gives CDR1 LGHNA, CDR2 YSLEER. The V and J ends lost 0 bases and 0 bases respectively, with 8 bases between them. This CDR3 is 16 amino acids long. The chain's CDR3 is CASSQDRGPNTGELFF. CDR3 in DNA: TGCGCCAGCAGCCAAGACAGGGGACCGAACACCGGGGAGCTGTTTTTT.

The chain employs TRBV9 and TRBJ2-2; possibly TRBD2 for D (5 bases). Germline V CDR1 and CDR2: SGDLS, YYNGEE. This CDR3 comprises 14 residues. Deletions cut 3 bases from V and 0 bases from J, with 6 bases between. The DNA for the CDR3 is TGTGCCAGCAGCGCACTAGCGAACACCGGGGAGCTGTTTTTT. It codes for CASSALANTGELFF.

This chain uses TRBV7-6 with TRBJ2-2, with D perhaps assigned TRBD1 or TRBD2 (6 bases each). The CDR3 consists of 15 residues. The germline V gene encodes CDR1 SGHVS and CDR2 FNYEAQ. V was shortened by 0 bases and J by 6 bases, with 11 bases between the two germline ends. The DNA for the CDR3 is TGTGCCAGCAGCTTAGCGGGGGGCAGATCCGGGGAGCTGTTTTTT. It codes for CASSLAGGRSGELFF.

V usage is TRBV6-2 or TRBV6-3 and J usage is TRBJ1-1, with D maybe TRBD1 (6 bases). The CDR3 sequence is 16 residues long. Germline V gene data show CDR1 as MNHEY and CDR2 as SVGEGT. Trimming took off 2 bases at V and 3 bases at J, with 16 bases between the two ends. The CDR3, as DNA: TGTGCCAGCAGTTACCTTGAGGGGGGCTCAGACACTGAAGCTTTCTTT. Amino acid sequence: CASSYLEGGSDTEAFF.

In this sample, this clonotype turned up a few times. The chain employs TRBV10-3 and TRBJ1-1; the D gene is possibly TRBD1 (5 bases). V was cut by 2 bases and J by 1 base, with 11 bases left in between. The CDR3 is 15 residues long. Germline CDR1 is ENHRY and CDR2 is SYGVKD. CDR3 residues: CAISEVLDKNTEAFF. CDR3 in DNA: TGTGCCATCAGTGAGGTTCTGGACAAGAACACTGAAGCTTTCTTT.

In the case of this clonotype: Being one base from a much bigger clone, this may be a read error. The chain carries TRBV6-2 or TRBV6-3 and TRBJ1-2; D gene unclear. The CDR3 consists of 13 residues. Germline-derived CDR1 and CDR2 are MNHEY and SVGEGT. The germline V and J ends were trimmed by 5 bases and 7 bases, with 14 bases remaining between them. DNA for the CDR3: TGTGCCAGCAGTGACGGGATAATTGGTGGCTACACCTTC. This translates into CASSDGIIGGYTF.

The CDR3 sequence is CASSSSGLRNTEAFF. The CDR3 coding sequence is TGTGCCAGCAGTTCCTCAGGGTTGCGGAACACTGAAGCTTTCTTT. This chain joins TRBV28 and TRBJ1-1, with D possibly being TRBD1 (5 bases). CDR1 and CDR2 from the germline V gene are MDHEN and SYDVKM. This CDR3 is built from 15 residues. The V end was cut by 4 bases, the J end by 1 base, with 13 bases between.

On this clonotype itself: The junction departs from the called germline gene at one end, perhaps through a read error. The rearrangement links TRBV15 to TRBJ1-5; D is unresolved. The CDR3 extends over 17 amino acids. Germline V lookup: CDR1 LNHNV, CDR2 YYDKDF (reference sequence). Here the CDR3 reads CATSSDSGWVLNQPRHF. In nucleotides, the CDR3 is TGTGCCACCAGCAGCGATTCCGGGTGGGTTCTTAATCAGCCCCGGCATTTT. The complete variable domain, with remaining parts taken from reference TRBV15 and TRBJ1-5, reads DAMVIQNPRYQVTQFGKPVTLSCSQTLNHNVMYWYQQKSSQAPKLLFHYYDKDFNNEADTPDNFQSRRPNTSFCFLDIRSPGLGDTAMYLCATSSDSGWVLNQPRHFGDGTRLSIL.

The rearrangement links TRBV7-9 to TRBJ2-1; the D gene is possibly TRBD1 (7 bases). The CDR3 has 13 residues. CDR1 and CDR2 (germline): SEHNR, FQNEAQ (reference sequence). V was trimmed by 5 bases and J by 9 bases, leaving 14 bases between them. CDR3 sequence: CASSVQGGGEQFF. The CDR3 DNA reads TGTGCCAGCAGCGTGCAGGGGGGCGGTGAGCAGTTCTTC.

The DNA of the CDR3 is TGTGCCAGCAGCCAAAGACAGGGTTCCTACGAGCAGTACTTC. Translating it yields CASSQRQGSYEQYF. The chain recombines TRBV3-1 with TRBJ2-7; 7 bases are a match to TRBD1. Germline V lookup: CDR1 LGHDT, CDR2 YNNKEL (reference sequence). The J segment lost 1 base and the V segment lost 2 bases, leaving 2 bases of the junction unmatched. This CDR3 region has 14 residues.

This clonotype has only one observation. V gene TRBV6-5 combines with J gene TRBJ2-5; D perhaps matches TRBD2 (7 bases). Gene TRBJ2-7 matches the end of the DNA better, so the J call may be wrong. The germline CDR1 and CDR2 sequences are MNHEY and SVGAGI. CDR3 length equals 13 residues. CDR3 residues: CASSDKGGDEQYF. In nucleotides, the CDR3 is TGTGCCAGCAGTGACAAAGGGGGGGACGAGCAGTACTTC.

This clonotype came up a few times. The chain combines TRBV20-1 with TRBJ1-4, with TRBD1 matching 7 bases. In germline, CDR1 is DFQATT, CDR2 SNEGSKA (reference sequence). The ends lost 0 bases at V and 4 bases at J; junction bases unmatched: 5. The CDR3 loop spans 15 amino acids. The CDR3 DNA reads as TGCAGTGCTAGAGATCCGACAGGGAGTAATGAAAAACTGTTTTTT. It encodes CSARDPTGSNEKLFF.

This clonotype was found a few times. DNA for the CDR3: TGCGCCAGCAGCCAAGGGTACTATCTTCGGCAGAACTACCAGCCCCAGCATTTT. Translation gives CASSQGYYLRQNYQPQHF. V is TRBV4-1 and J is TRBJ1-5, with D hard to call. Germline loops: CDR1 MGHRA, CDR2 YSYEKL. This CDR3 has 18 amino acids. V was trimmed by 1 base and J by 7 bases, leaving 23 bases between them.

This sequence joins TRBV27 and TRBJ1-4; TRBD1 might be the D (6 bases). This CDR3 has 19 residues. Germline CDR1 MNHEY, CDR2 SMNVEV (reference sequence). Trimming pared 0 bases from V and 3 bases from J, leaving 20 bases between. CDR3: CASSLSRRRGGTANEKLFF. CDR3 DNA: TGTGCCAGCAGTTTATCGAGACGGCGGGGGGGCACAGCTAATGAAAAACTGTTTTTT.

The chain carries TRBV6-5 and TRBJ2-3; D gene uncertain. This CDR3 is 13 amino acids long. CDR1 is MNHEY, CDR2 SVGAGI, per germline. V was cut by 7 bases and J by 3 bases, with 11 bases left in between. The CDR3 protein is CASKSPGTDTQYF. As DNA, the CDR3 is TGTGCCAGCAAGAGTCCCGGGACAGATACGCAGTATTTT.

This sequence joins TRBV10-3 and TRBJ2-5, with D possibly TRBD2 on 7 matching bases. This CDR3 comprises 16 residues. Germline V CDR1 and CDR2: ENHRY, SYGVKD. Trimming took 3 bases from V and 2 from J, leaving 16 bases between them. CDR3 loop: CAISEGGGSNQETQYF. CDR3 nucleotide sequence: TGTGCCATCAGTGAAGGGGGGGGCAGTAATCAAGAGACCCAGTACTTC.

J is TRBJ2-3 and V is TRBV4-3; D might be TRBD1 or TRBD2, each matching 5 bases. This CDR3 is built from 15 residues. Trimming left V 0 bases short and J 7 bases short, with 14 bases between. Germline V CDR1 and CDR2: LGHNA, YSLEER. The CDR3: CASSQDGGTPNTQYF. The CDR3, as DNA: TGCGCCAGCAGCCAAGATGGGGGAACACCAAATACGCAGTATTTT.

The table lists this clonotype with a few counts. The chain links TRBV27 to TRBJ1-5; 11 bases line up with TRBD1. The CDR3 contains 15 residues. Trimming removed 2 bases from V and 6 bases from J; junction bases left unmatched: 3. Germline V CDR1 and CDR2: MNHEY, SMNVEV (reference sequence). CDR3 nucleotide sequence: TGTGCCAGCAGTTTAGGACAGGGGGCCTTTCAGCCCCAGCATTTT. Residues: CASSLGQGAFQPQHF.

CDR3 amino acids: CASSLTGGGVADTQYF. The CDR3, as DNA: TGTGCCAGCAGCTTAACGGGCGGGGGGGTCGCAGATACGCAGTATTTT. The V call is TRBV7-3, the J call TRBJ2-3, with 9 bases fitting TRBD2. This CDR3 has 16 residues. Trimming removed 0 bases from V and 4 bases from J; junction bases left unmatched: 5. Germline CDR1 reads SGHTA; CDR2 reads FQGTGA.

This clonotype was observed many times. This chain links TRBV4-1 with TRBJ2-1, with D uncertain. This CDR3 is 13 amino acids long. V lost 1 base and J lost 8, with 9 bases in between. Germline CDR1 reads MGHRA; CDR2 reads YSYEKL. CDR3 protein: CASSQGRADEQFF. In DNA, the CDR3 is TGCGCCAGCAGCCAAGGCAGAGCTGATGAGCAGTTCTTC.

This clonotype came up a few times. The chain employs TRBV5-1 and TRBJ1-1, with 7 bases lining up with TRBD1. The CDR3 totals 16 residues. The junction had 11 bases not matched to a gene; V was cut back by 4 bases and J by 2 bases. Germline V gene data show CDR1 as SGHRS and CDR2 as YFSETQ. The CDR3 spells CASSLTIDRANTEAFF. In DNA form, the CDR3 reads TGCGCCAGCAGCCTTACAATTGACAGGGCTAACACTGAAGCTTTCTTT. Full variable domain (remainder filled in from reference TRBV5-1 and TRBJ1-1): KAGVTQTPRYLIKTRGQQVTLSCSPISGHRSVSWYQQTPGQGLQFLFEYFSETQRNKGNFPGRFSGRQFSNSRSEMNVSTLELGDSALYLCASSLTIDRANTEAFFGQGTRLTVV.

This chain connects TRBV5-1 to TRBJ2-2; 7 bases match TRBD2. The CDR3 is 15 residues long. The V gene's germline CDR1 is SGHRS and CDR2 YFSETQ. V shed 1 base, J shed 1 base, and the junction held 1 base outside the gene matches. CDR3 bases: TGCGCCAGCAGCTTGCCTAGCGGGAACACCGGGGAGCTGTTTTTT. Its translation: CASSLPSGNTGELFF. The complete variable domain, with remaining parts taken from reference TRBV5-1 and TRBJ2-2, reads KAGVTQTPRYLIKTRGQQVTLSCSPISGHRSVSWYQQTPGQGLQFLFEYFSETQRNKGNFPGRFSGRQFSNSRSEMNVSTLELGDSALYLCASSLPSGNTGELFFGEGSRLTVL.

The J gene is TRBJ2-1, the V gene TRBV4-2, with 8 bases that match TRBD1. CDR1 and CDR2 from the germline V gene are LGHNA and YNFKEQ. Trimming cost V 4 bases and J 0 bases; bases outside gene matches: 5. This CDR3 comprises 16 residues. Here the CDR3 reads CASSPRQGNSYNEQFF. Here the CDR3 DNA reads TGTGCCAGCAGCCCCCGACAGGGGAACTCCTACAATGAGCAGTTCTTC.